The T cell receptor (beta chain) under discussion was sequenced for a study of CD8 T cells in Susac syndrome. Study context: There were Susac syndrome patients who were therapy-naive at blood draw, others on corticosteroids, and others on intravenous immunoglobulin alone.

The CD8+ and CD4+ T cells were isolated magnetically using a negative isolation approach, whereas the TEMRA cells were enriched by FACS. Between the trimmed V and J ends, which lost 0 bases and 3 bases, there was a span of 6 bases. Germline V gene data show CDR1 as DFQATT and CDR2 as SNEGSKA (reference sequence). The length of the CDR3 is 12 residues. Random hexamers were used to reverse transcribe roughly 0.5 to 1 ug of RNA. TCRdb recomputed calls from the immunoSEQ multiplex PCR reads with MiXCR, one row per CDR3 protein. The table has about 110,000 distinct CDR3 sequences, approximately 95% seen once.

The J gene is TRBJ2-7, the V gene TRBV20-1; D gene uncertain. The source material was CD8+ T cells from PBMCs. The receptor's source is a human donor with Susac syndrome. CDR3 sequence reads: CSARDRFYEQYF. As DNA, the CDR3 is TGCAGTGCTAGAGACAGGTTCTACGAGCAGTACTTC.